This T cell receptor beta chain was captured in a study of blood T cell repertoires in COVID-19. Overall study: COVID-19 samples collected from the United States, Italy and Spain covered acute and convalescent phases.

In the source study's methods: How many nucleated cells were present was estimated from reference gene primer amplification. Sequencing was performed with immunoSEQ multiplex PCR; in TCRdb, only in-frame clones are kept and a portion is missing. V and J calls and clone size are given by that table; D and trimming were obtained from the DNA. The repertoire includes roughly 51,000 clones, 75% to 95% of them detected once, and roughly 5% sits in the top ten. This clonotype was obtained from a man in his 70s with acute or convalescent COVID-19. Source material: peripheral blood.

CDR3 sequence: CASSSDSQSSGNTIYF. CDR3 nucleotide sequence: TGTGCCAGCAGCTCGGACTCCCAGAGCTCTGGAAACACCATATATTTT. The genes are TRBV13 and TRBJ1-3; no definite D call. Germline V lookup: CDR1 PRHDT, CDR2 FYEKMQ (reference sequence). V lost 4 bases, J lost 0 bases, and 13 bases lay in between. The CDR3 loop spans 16 amino acids. Drawing the rest from reference TRBV13 and TRBJ1-3, the complete variable domain is AAGVIQSPRHLIKEKRETATLKCYPIPRHDTVYWYQQGPGQDPQFLISFYEKMQSDKGSIPDRFSAQQFSDYHSELNMSSLELGDSALYFCASSSDSQSSGNTIYFGEGSWLTVV.